Following are 3 T cell receptor beta chains from one sample sequenced in a study of regulatory T cells in long-lasting Graves disease. The TCR beta library used iRepertoire HTBI primers with Arm-PCR amplification of CDR3. One entry per CDR3 protein results from TCRdb running MiXCR on the multiplex PCR reads. The sample has 400,000 to 500,000 distinct CDR3 sequences; about a sixth are singletons. As to time point: newly diagnosed GD, antithyroid drugs for less than 3 months. PBMC-extracted RNA yielded the TCR library. The same data also contributed to another study, on T cells in Graves' hyperthyroidism and ophthalmopathy.

Sample: peripheral blood mononuclear cells (PBMCs), taken at new diagnosis, from a patient treated with antithyroid drugs. These TCRs come from a woman younger than 30 with Graves disease.

The chain recombines TRBV9 with TRBJ2-1; no definite D call. Germline lookup yields CDR1 SGDLS and CDR2 YYNGEE. Trimming took off 0 bases at V and 5 bases at J, with 12 bases between the two ends. The CDR3 totals 15 residues. CDR3: CASSVGQPSNNEQFF. CDR3 DNA: TGTGCCAGCAGCGTAGGCCAGCCAAGTAACAATGAGCAGTTCTTC.

The table lists this clonotype with a few counts. The genes are TRBV3-1 and TRBJ1-2; perhaps TRBD1 as D (5 bases). The CDR3 extends over 15 amino acids. V was shortened by 7 bases and J by 4 bases, with 19 bases between the two germline ends. Per germline, CDR1 LGHDT and CDR2 YNNKEL (reference sequence). This chain's CDR3 is CASTPTPGGGYGYTF. CDR3 sequence (DNA): TGTGCCAGCACGCCAACTCCCGGGGGAGGCTATGGCTACACCTTC.

This clonotype was recorded a few times. V and J are TRBV6-1 and TRBJ2-5; 11 positions agree with TRBD1. The CDR3 is 16 amino acids. In germline, CDR1 is MNHNS, CDR2 SASEGT. After removal of 4 bases from V and 5 bases from J, the junction contained 9 bases not matched to a gene. DNA of the CDR3: TGTGCCAGCAGTGCGGGGACAGGGGGGCCGGTGGAGACCCAGTACTTC. This codes for CASSAGTGGPVETQYF.